Sequencing of this T cell receptor (beta chain) was carried out in a study of blood T cells in healthy people across ages. This clonotype was observed at least ten times. Its target is unknown. Study-level points and caveats: Age advanced and TCR beta diversity per million T cells fell, roughly linearly.

Every sample had a minimum of 6 million PBMCs isolated. The CDR3 is 14 amino acids. V shed 3 bases and J shed 3 bases, with 12 bases lying between them. Germline V CDR1 and CDR2: DFQATT, SNEGSKA (reference sequence). Sample-barcoded 5' priming and a J-beta primer mix drove a second PCR of roughly 6 to 12 cycles. Unique molecular identifiers of 12 random nucleotides labeled each cDNA. In TCRdb, the 5' RACE reads were re-called with MiXCR into one record per CDR3 protein. The sample has some 1.7 million distinct CDR3 sequences; about 30% are singletons. The V gene is TRBV20-1, the J gene TRBJ2-1; D may match TRBD1 or TRBD2 (5 bases each). The sequenced sample consisted of blood. This clonotype was sampled from a woman in her thirties in good health. The CDR3 DNA follows: TGCAGTGCTAGGCTCCGAGGGGACTACAATGAGCAGTTCTTC. It translates to CSARLRGDYNEQFF.